This TCR beta chain came from a study of T cell changes during pregnancy in multiple sclerosis. V was shortened by 2 bases and J by 4 bases, with 14 bases between the two germline ends. CDR1 is ENHRY, CDR2 SYGVKD, per germline. The CDR3 is made up of 15 amino acids. Profiled with immunoSEQ multiplex PCR; TCRdb holds only in-frame clones, not every one. The sample consists of around 53,000 clones, 90% of them appearing once. The rearrangement uses TRBV10-3 and TRBJ1-2; no firm D call. This material consisted of CD8+ T cells from peripheral blood mononuclear cells, taken before pregnancy. This sequence originates from a female donor with multiple sclerosis, enrolled in a pregnancy study. The CDR3, as DNA: TGTGCCATCAGTGAGACCCTTCCTCTAGTCTATGGCTACACCTTC. This gives the protein CAISETLPLVYGYTF.